This TCR beta chain was captured in a study of cytomegalovirus exposure and HLA in healthy donors. CDR3 length equals 14 residues. Germline loops: CDR1 MNHEY, CDR2 SMNVEV (reference sequence). V was clipped by 6 bases and J by 0 bases, with 8 bases between them. Primers included in the PCR were 60 Vbeta and 13 Jbeta primers. TCRdb's table, derived via immunoSEQ multiplex PCR, lists solely in-frame clones and lacks some. The sample includes over 200,000 clones, approximately 82% of them seen just once. The specimen sequenced was PBMCs. The sequence derives from a male donor in good health and CMV-seronegative. The chain employs TRBV27 and TRBJ2-2; D is possibly TRBD1 (6 bases). The CDR3 loop reads CASSRTANTGELFF. Here the CDR3 DNA reads TGTGCCAGCAGCCGGACAGCGAACACCGGGGAGCTGTTTTTT.